This T cell receptor beta chain comes out of a study of cytomegalovirus exposure and HLA in healthy donors. Study-level points and caveats: Researchers left out some V segments, among them TRBV6-2 and TRBV6-3, as indistinguishable.

Vbeta (60) and Jbeta (13) primers were used in the PCR. Measured with immunoSEQ multiplex PCR; TCRdb has only the in-frame clones, and not every one. Of 250,000 to 350,000 clones in the sample, 75% to 90% were seen once. The CDR3 has 16 amino acids. CDR1 is MNHEY and CDR2 is SMNVEV in the germline V gene (reference sequence). On this clone itself: The antigen remains undetermined.

This chain joins TRBV27 and TRBJ2-5, with TRBD1 matching 9 bases. The DNA end is more similar to TRBJ2-7, so the J call may be wrong. This sequence originates from a girl aged 2-15 years in good health and CMV-seronegative. The sample comprised PBMCs. This chain's CDR3 is CASSLSTGGITYEQYF. In DNA, the CDR3 is TGTGCCAGCAGTTTATCAACAGGGGGCATAACCTACGAGCAGTACTTC.